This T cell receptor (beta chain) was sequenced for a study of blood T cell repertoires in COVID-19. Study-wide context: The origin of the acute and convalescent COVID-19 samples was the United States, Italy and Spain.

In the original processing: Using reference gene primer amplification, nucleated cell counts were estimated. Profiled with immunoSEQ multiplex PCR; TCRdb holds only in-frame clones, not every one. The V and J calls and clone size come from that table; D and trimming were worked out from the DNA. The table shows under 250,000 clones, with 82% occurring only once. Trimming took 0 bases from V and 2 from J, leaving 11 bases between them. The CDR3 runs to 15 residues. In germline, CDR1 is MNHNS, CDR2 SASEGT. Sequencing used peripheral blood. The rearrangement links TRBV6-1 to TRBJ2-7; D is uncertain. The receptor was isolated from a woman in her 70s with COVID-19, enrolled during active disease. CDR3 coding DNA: TGTGCCAGCAGTGAAGCCCCGACTGCGCCCTACGAGCAGTACTTC. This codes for CASSEAPTAPYEQYF.